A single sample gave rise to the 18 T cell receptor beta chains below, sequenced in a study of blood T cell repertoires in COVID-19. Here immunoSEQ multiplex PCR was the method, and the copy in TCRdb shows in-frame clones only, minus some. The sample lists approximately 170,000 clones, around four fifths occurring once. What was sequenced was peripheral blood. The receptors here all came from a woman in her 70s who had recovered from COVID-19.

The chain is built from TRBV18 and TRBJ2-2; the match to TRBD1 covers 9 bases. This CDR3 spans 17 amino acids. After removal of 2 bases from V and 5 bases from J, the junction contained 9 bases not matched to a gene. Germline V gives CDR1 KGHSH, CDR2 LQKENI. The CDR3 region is CASSPGVGQGTTGELFF. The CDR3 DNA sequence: TGTGCCAGCTCACCAGGAGTGGGACAGGGTACGACCGGGGAGCTGTTTTTT.

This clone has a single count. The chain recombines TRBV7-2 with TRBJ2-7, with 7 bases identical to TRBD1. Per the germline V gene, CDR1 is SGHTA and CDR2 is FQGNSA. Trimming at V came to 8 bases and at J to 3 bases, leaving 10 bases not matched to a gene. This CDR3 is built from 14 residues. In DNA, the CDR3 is TGTGCCAGCGGAATCCGCACAGGGGTCTACGAGCAGTACTTC. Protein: CASGIRTGVYEQYF.

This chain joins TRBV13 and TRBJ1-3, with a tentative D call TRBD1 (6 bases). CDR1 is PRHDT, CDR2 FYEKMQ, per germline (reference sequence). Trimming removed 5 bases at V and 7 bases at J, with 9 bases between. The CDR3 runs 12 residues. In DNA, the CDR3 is TGTGCCAGCAGCCCAGGGGTCAACACCATATATTTT. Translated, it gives CASSPGVNTIYF.

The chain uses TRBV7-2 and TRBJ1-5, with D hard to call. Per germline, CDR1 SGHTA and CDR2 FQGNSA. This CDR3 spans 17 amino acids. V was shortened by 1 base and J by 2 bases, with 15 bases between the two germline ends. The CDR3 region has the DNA TGTGCCAGCAGCTTAGTGGAGACTTCTTGGGGCAATCAGCCCCAGCATTTT. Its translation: CASSLVETSWGNQPQHF.

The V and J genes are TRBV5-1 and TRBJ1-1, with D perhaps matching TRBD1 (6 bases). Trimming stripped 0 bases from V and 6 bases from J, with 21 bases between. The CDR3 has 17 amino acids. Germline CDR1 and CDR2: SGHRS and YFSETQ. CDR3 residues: CASSLARGGGGFAEAFF. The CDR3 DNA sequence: TGCGCCAGCAGCTTGGCCCGTGGGGGCGGCGGATTCGCTGAAGCTTTCTTT. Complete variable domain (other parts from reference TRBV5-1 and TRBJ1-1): KAGVTQTPRYLIKTRGQQVTLSCSPISGHRSVSWYQQTPGQGLQFLFEYFSETQRNKGNFPGRFSGRQFSNSRSEMNVSTLELGDSALYLCASSLARGGGGFAEAFFGQGTRLTVV.

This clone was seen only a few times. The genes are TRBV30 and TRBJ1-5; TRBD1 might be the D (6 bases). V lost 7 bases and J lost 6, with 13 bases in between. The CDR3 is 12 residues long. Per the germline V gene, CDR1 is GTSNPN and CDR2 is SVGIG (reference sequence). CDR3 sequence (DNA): TGTGCCTCAGGGGACCCCCTTCAGCCCCAGCATTTT. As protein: CASGDPLQPQHF.

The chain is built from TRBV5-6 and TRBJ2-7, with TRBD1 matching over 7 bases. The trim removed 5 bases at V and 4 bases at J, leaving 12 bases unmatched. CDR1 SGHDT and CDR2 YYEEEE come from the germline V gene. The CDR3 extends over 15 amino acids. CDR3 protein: CASSKQGNPPYEQYF. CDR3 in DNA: TGTGCCAGCAGTAAACAGGGGAACCCTCCTTACGAGCAGTACTTC.

Written as DNA, the CDR3 is TGTGCCATCAGAACTAGCGGCCAAGAGACCCAGTACTTC. It translates to CAIRTSGQETQYF. This sequence joins TRBV10-3 and TRBJ2-5, with TRBD2 identical over 8 bases. The CDR3 sequence is 13 residues long. Germline-derived CDR1 and CDR2 are ENHRY and SYGVKD. Trimming cost V 6 bases and J 1 base; bases outside gene matches: 1.

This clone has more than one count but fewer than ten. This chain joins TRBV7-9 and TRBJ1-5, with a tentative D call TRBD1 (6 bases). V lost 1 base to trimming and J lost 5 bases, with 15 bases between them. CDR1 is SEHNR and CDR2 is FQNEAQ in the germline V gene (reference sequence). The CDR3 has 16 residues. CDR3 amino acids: CASSLVMGAAYQPQHF. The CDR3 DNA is TGTGCCAGCAGCTTAGTTATGGGGGCAGCCTATCAGCCCCAGCATTTT.

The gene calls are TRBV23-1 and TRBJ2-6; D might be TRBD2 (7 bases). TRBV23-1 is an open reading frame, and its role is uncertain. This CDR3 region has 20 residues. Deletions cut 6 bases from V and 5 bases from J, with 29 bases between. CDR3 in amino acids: CASSPPTGGSLLFRANVLTF. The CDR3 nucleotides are TGCGCCAGCAGCCCTCCCACGGGGGGCAGTCTGTTATTTCGGGCCAACGTCCTGACTTTC.

The CDR3 sequence is CASTHSGGRGRVIPLHF. The CDR3 bases are TGTGCCAGTACCCACTCGGGGGGCAGGGGGCGAGTTATCCCCCTCCACTTT. J is TRBJ1-6 and V is TRBV19, with TRBD1 matching 8 bases. Trimming took 7 bases from V and 13 from J; bases not matched to a gene: 21. The CDR3 length is 17 residues. The germline V gene encodes CDR1 LNHDA and CDR2 SQIVND (reference sequence).

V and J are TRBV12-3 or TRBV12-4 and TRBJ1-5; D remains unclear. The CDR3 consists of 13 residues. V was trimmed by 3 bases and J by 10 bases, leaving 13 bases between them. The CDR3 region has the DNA TGTGCCAGCAGTTTCGGGAATCTCAGCCCCCAGCATTTT. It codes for CASSFGNLSPQHF.

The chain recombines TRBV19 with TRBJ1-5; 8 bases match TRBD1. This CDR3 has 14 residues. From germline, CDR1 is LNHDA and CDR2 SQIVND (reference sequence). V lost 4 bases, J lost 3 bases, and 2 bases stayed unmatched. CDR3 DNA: TGTGCCAGTAGTAAGGACAGGGACAATCAGCCCCAGCATTTT. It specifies CASSKDRDNQPQHF.

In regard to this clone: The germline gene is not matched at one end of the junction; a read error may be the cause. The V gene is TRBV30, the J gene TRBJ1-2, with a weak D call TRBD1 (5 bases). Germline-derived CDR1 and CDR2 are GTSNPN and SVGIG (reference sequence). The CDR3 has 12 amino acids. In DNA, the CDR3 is TGTGCCTGGAAGGGGCCCGACTTAGCCATTTACTTC. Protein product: CAWKGPDLAIYF.

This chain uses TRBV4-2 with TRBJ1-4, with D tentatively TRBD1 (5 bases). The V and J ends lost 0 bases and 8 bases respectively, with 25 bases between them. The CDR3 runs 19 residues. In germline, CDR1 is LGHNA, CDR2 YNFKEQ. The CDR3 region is CASSQDGRPWAHRGEKLFF. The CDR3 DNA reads TGTGCCAGCAGCCAAGATGGGAGACCTTGGGCGCATCGGGGGGAAAAACTGTTTTTT.

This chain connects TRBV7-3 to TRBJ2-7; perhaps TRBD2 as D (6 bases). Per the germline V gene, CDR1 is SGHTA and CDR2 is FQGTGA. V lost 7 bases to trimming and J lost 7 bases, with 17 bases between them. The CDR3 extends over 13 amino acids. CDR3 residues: CASTPSGSREQYF. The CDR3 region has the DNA TGTGCCAGCACCCCAAGCGGGTCCAGGGAGCAGTACTTC.

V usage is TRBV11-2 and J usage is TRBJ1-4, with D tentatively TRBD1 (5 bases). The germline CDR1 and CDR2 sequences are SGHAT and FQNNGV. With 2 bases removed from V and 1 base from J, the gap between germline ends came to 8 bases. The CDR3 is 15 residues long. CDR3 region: CASSLRGGTNEKLFF. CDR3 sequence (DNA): TGTGCCAGCAGCTTACGGGGGGGAACTAATGAAAAACTGTTTTTT. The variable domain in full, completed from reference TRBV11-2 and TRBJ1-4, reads EAGVAQSPRYKIIEKRQSVAFWCNPISGHATLYWYQQILGQGPKLLIQFQNNGVVDDSQLPKDRFSAERLKGVDSTLKIQPAKLEDSAVYLCASSLRGGTNEKLFFGSGTQLSVL.

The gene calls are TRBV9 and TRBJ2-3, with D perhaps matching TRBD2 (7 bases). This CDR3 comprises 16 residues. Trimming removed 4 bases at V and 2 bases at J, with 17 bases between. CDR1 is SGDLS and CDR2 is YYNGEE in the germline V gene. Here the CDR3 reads CASSPTWGGPTDTQYF. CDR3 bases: TGTGCCAGCAGCCCAACGTGGGGGGGGCCCACAGATACGCAGTATTTT.